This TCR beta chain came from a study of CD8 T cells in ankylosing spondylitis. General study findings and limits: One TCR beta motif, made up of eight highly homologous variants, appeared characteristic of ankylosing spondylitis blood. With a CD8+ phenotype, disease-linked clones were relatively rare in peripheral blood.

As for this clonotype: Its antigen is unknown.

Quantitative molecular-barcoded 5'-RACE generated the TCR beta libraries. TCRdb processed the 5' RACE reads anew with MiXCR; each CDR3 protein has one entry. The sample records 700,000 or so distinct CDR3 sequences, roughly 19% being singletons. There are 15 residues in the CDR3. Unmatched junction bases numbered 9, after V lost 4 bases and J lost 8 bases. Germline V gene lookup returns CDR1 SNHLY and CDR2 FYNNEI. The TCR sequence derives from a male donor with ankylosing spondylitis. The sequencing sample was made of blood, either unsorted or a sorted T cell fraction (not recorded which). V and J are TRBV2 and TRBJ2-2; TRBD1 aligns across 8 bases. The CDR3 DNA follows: TGTGCCAGCAGTGGGTCATCAGGGGGCTCGGGGGAGCTGTTTTTT. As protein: CASSGSSGGSGELFF.